This is a list of T cell receptor beta chains from one sample in a study of blood T cell repertoires in COVID-19. The method was immunoSEQ multiplex PCR; TCRdb's version includes in-frame clones alone and lacks a portion of them. The sample consists of 83,000 or so clones, 82% of them appearing once. The sample taken for sequencing was peripheral blood. The source is a human donor in a cohort sampled during active COVID-19. The CDR3 runs from the conserved cysteine through the conserved F or W. The D gene is left open where the match is weak. Some rows mark clone size as missing; the rest say once, few, many or name a class of expanded clone.

v_call	j_call	d_call	clone_size	cdr3_aa	cdr3_nt
TRBV27	TRBJ2-7	TRBD1	-	CASSPDRDAGLYEQYF	TGTGCCAGCAGTCCTGACAGGGATGCGGGCCTTTACGAGCAGTACTTC
TRBV7-6	TRBJ1-1	-	-	CASSFQMNTEAFF	TGTGCCAGCAGCTTTCAGATGAACACTGAAGCTTTCTTT
TRBV28	TRBJ2-2	-	many	CAANRGSGELFF	TGTGCCGCGAACCGAGGGTCCGGGGAGCTGTTTTTT
TRBV27	TRBJ2-3	-	-	CASSLSNIPDTQYF	TGTGCCAGCAGTTTAAGTAACATCCCAGATACGCAGTATTTT
TRBV19	TRBJ2-1	TRBD1	-	CASSIEGTGYNEQFF	TGTGCCAGTAGTATAGAGGGGACAGGGTACAATGAGCAGTTCTTC
TRBV4-1	TRBJ2-1	-	-	CASSQDAGLGDEQFF	TGCGCCAGCAGCCAAGATGCCGGCCTCGGGGATGAGCAGTTCTTC
TRBV4-2	TRBJ2-1	TRBD2	-	CASSHGTSGGENEQFF	TGTGCCAGCAGCCATGGAACTAGCGGGGGGGAGAATGAGCAGTTCTTC
TRBV18	TRBJ2-7	TRBD2	-	CASSSIAGDSEQYF	TGTGCCAGCTCATCTATAGCGGGGGATTCAGAGCAGTACTTC
TRBV5-6	TRBJ1-5	-	-	CASSLGRANQPQHF	TGTGCCAGCAGCTTGGGCAGGGCTAATCAGCCCCAGCATTTT
TRBV2	TRBJ2-3	TRBD2	-	CASSDIAGEGSDTQYF	TGTGCCAGCAGTGATATAGCGGGGGAGGGTTCCGATACGCAGTATTTT
TRBV28	TRBJ1-6	-	-	CASSDVRQGPSPLHF	TGTGCCAGCAGTGACGTCCGGCAGGGTCCCTCACCCCTCCACTTT
TRBV5-4	TRBJ2-3	TRBD2	-	CASTIPGGFDTQYF	TGTGCCAGCACCATCCCGGGGGGTTTCGATACGCAGTATTTT
TRBV20-1	TRBJ2-7	-	once	CSASAAGSRSFYEQYF	TGCAGTGCTAGTGCTGCAGGCTCCCGATCGTTTTACGAGCAGTACTTC
TRBV4-1	TRBJ2-7	TRBD2	-	CASSLSGGASYEQYF	TGCGCCAGCAGCCTCAGCGGGGGGGCAAGCTACGAGCAGTACTTC
TRBV11-3	TRBJ2-3	-	-	CASSLVGGFVGTQYF	TGTGCCAGCAGCTTAGTTGGGGGGTTCGTGGGTACGCAGTATTTT
TRBV2	TRBJ1-3	-	-	CASRDSGNTIYF	TGTGCCAGCAGGGACAGTGGAAACACCATATATTTT
TRBV28	TRBJ1-2	TRBD1	-	CAARTGGNYGYTF	TGTGCCGCACGCACAGGGGGTAACTATGGCTACACCTTC
TRBV7-9	TRBJ2-5	-	few	CASSPKEGGRFETQYF	TGTGCCAGCAGCCCAAAAGAGGGGGGGCGCTTCGAGACCCAGTACTTC
TRBV3-1/TRBV3-2	TRBJ2-7	-	-	CASSPTSGGFGEQYF	TGTGCCAGCAGCCCTACCAGTGGAGGTTTTGGGGAGCAGTACTTC
TRBV7-2	TRBJ2-7	-	-	CASSSQTGRSYEQYF	TGTGCCAGCAGCTCCCAGACAGGGAGGAGTTACGAGCAGTACTTC
TRBV12-3/TRBV12-4	TRBJ1-1	-	-	CASSRVRNTEAFF	TGTGCCAGCAGCCGCGTAAGGAACACTGAAGCTTTCTTT
TRBV28	TRBJ1-6	TRBD1	-	CASSLSTGGNSPLHF	TGTGCCAGCAGTTTAAGTACAGGGGGTAATTCACCCCTCCACTTT
TRBV5-6	TRBJ1-3	-	many	CASSLAPYSGNTIYF	TGTGCCAGCAGCTTGGCCCCGTACTCTGGAAACACCATATATTTT
TRBV4-1	TRBJ2-3	TRBD1	-	CASSQGMTGIGADTQYF	TGCGCCAGCAGCCAAGGTATGACAGGGATCGGTGCAGATACGCAGTATTTT
TRBV3-1/TRBV3-2	TRBJ2-3	TRBD2	-	CASSLAGVLSTDTQYF	TGTGCCAGCAGCCTAGCGGGGGTCCTCAGCACAGATACGCAGTATTTT
TRBV4-2	TRBJ2-1	TRBD1	-	CASSRMGQFNEQFF	TGTGCCAGCAGCCGGATGGGACAGTTCAATGAGCAGTTCTTC
TRBV11-2	TRBJ2-4	-	-	CASSLNIGGADIQYF	TGTGCCAGCAGCCTCAATATTGGGGGGGCGGACATTCAGTACTTC
TRBV19	TRBJ2-7	TRBD1	-	CASSSRGRYEQYF	TGTGCCAGTAGTAGCAGGGGGCGGTACGAGCAGTACTTC
TRBV6-5	TRBJ2-1	-	-	CASSYSPTRTVPFF	TGTGCCAGCAGTTACTCGCCCACTAGGACAGTGCCGTTCTTC
TRBV5-6	TRBJ1-2	-	once	CASSLGGHNYGYTF	TGTGCCAGCAGCTTGGGGGGGCATAACTATGGCTACACCTTC
TRBV4-2	TRBJ2-7	-	-	CASSLGGGGGYEQYF	TGTGCCAGCAGCCTGGGCGGGGGAGGGGGCTACGAGCAGTACTTC
TRBV25-1	TRBJ1-4	TRBD1	few	CASSVPGQGEEKLFF	TGTGCCAGCAGTGTACCGGGACAGGGCGAAGAAAAACTGTTTTTT
TRBV5-5	TRBJ2-7	-	-	CASSYNAYEQYF	TGTGCCAGCAGCTACAATGCCTACGAGCAGTACTTC
TRBV5-1	TRBJ2-5	-	-	CASSIQPGAQETQYF	TGCGCCAGCAGCATTCAACCAGGGGCCCAAGAGACCCAGTACTTC
TRBV4-2	TRBJ2-3	TRBD2	-	CASSQEAGGRPDTQYF	TGTGCCAGCAGCCAAGAAGCGGGGGGCCGCCCAGATACGCAGTATTTT
TRBV28	TRBJ2-7	-	-	CASSLNRAREYF	TGTGCCAGCAGTTTGAACAGGGCTCGGGAGTACTTC
TRBV4-1	TRBJ2-5	TRBD2	-	CASSPRAGVETQYF	TGCGCCAGCAGCCCCCGCGCGGGGGTGGAGACCCAGTACTTC
TRBV7-3	TRBJ2-5	TRBD2	-	CASSRGGAGETQYF	TGTGCCAGCAGCCGCGGGGGGGCTGGGGAGACCCAGTACTTC
TRBV28	TRBJ1-5	-	-	CASSPGQPNQPQHF	TGTGCCAGCAGTCCCGGACAGCCCAATCAGCCCCAGCATTTT
TRBV5-1	TRBJ1-2	-	-	CASSPGQITVDYGYTF	TGCGCCAGCAGCCCAGGACAGATTACGGTTGACTATGGCTACACCTTC
TRBV3-1/TRBV3-2	TRBJ2-1	TRBD1	-	CASSRFAGQGANEQFF	TGTGCCAGCAGCCGTTTTGCGGGACAGGGTGCCAATGAGCAGTTCTTC
TRBV2	TRBJ1-2	-	-	CASSRFASGYTF	TGTGCCAGCAGTAGGTTCGCTAGTGGCTACACCTTC
TRBV5-8	TRBJ2-3	TRBD2	-	CASSTWGGSSSDTQYF	TGTGCCAGCAGCACCTGGGGGGGTTCTAGCTCAGATACGCAGTATTTT
TRBV11-2	TRBJ1-6	TRBD1	-	CASTPGQGPNSPLHF	TGTGCCAGCACCCCGGGACAGGGGCCTAATTCACCCCTCCACTTT
TRBV19	TRBJ1-6	TRBD1	-	CASQNRGLTSPLHF	TGTGCCAGCCAAAACAGGGGGCTTACTTCACCCCTCCACTTT
TRBV20-1	TRBJ2-7	TRBD2	-	CSASKAGGTYEQYF	TGCAGTGCTAGTAAGGCGGGGGGAACCTACGAGCAGTACTTC
TRBV7-2	TRBJ1-6	TRBD1	-	CATKPGTGYNSPLHF	TGTGCCACCAAACCCGGGACAGGATATAATTCACCCCTCCACTTT
TRBV7-2	TRBJ2-1	-	-	CASSSYLDNEQFF	TGTGCCAGCAGCTCCTACTTGGACAATGAGCAGTTCTTC
TRBV12-5	TRBJ1-6	-	-	CASGRGQQGRSPLHF	TGTGCTAGTGGCCGAGGTCAACAGGGTCGTTCACCCCTCCACTTT
TRBV18	TRBJ2-7	TRBD1	-	CASSPPGGYYEQYF	TGTGCCAGCTCACCTCCAGGGGGATACTACGAGCAGTACTTC
TRBV18	TRBJ2-7	-	-	CASSPSTGRYEQYF	TGTGCCAGCTCACCTTCGACTGGGAGGTACGAGCAGTACTTC
TRBV5-1	TRBJ1-2	TRBD1	few	CASSLTGTGGGYTF	TGCGCCAGCAGCTTGACCGGGACAGGGGGCGGCTACACCTTC
TRBV18	TRBJ2-7	-	-	CASSPGSASEQYF	TGTGCCAGCTCACCCGGTTCTGCCTCCGAGCAGTACTTC